This T cell receptor (beta chain) emerged from a study of blood T cell repertoires in COVID-19. For the study at large: COVID-19 samples from acute and convalescent phases originated in the United States, Italy and Spain. PBMCs, B-cell-depleted T cells, or T cells were the source of the cDNA or gDNA that made up the material.

Produced via immunoSEQ multiplex PCR; TCRdb's table is partial and in-frame only. The data show about 260,000 clones, approximately 89% seen once. Trimming shortened V by 0 bases and J by 0 bases, and 13 bases separated the two germline ends. The V gene's germline CDR1 is SGDLS and CDR2 YYNGEE. CDR3 length: 16 residues. The V call is TRBV9, the J call TRBJ2-7; D uncertain. The sample consisted of peripheral blood. This TCR was sampled from a man aged 35 to 55 who had recovered from COVID-19. This CDR3 is CASSVVGTEFSYEQYF. The DNA for the CDR3 is TGTGCCAGCAGCGTAGTCGGTACAGAATTCTCCTACGAGCAGTACTTC.